This TCR beta chain was retrieved from a study of T cell responses to AZD1222 COVID-19 vaccine. Overall study: Timing groups of about 4 and about 12 weeks for second doses were pooled. Whole-study findings and limits: There were repertoire samples only from the period after the peak T cell response. Mostly white British, mostly female donors; authors suggested clonal diversity may be underestimated. Increases in Spike-specific TCR breadth and depth were seen after two AZD1222 doses.

This CDR3 spans 15 amino acids. The V and J ends lost 1 base and 0 bases respectively, with 4 bases between them. The germline CDR1 and CDR2 sequences are SEHNR and FQNEAQ (reference sequence). Clones were sequenced by immunoSEQ multiplex PCR, and TCRdb holds only the in-frame ones, with some missing. This table holds about 62,000 clones, roughly 90% found once. As regards this clone: The antigen remains unidentified.

This chain uses TRBV7-9 with TRBJ2-6, with D unresolved. Specimen: peripheral blood, collected on day 0 of AZD1222 vaccination. The receptor's source is an adult in good health. The chain's CDR3 is CASSLGDSGANVLTF. Written as DNA, the CDR3 is TGTGCCAGCAGCTTAGGGGACTCTGGGGCCAACGTCCTGACTTTC.